This T cell receptor (beta chain) was identified in a study of blood T cell repertoires in COVID-19. CDR3 length: 15 amino acids. The germline CDR1 and CDR2 sequences are SGHKS and YYEKEE (reference sequence). V was trimmed by 4 bases and J by 6 bases, leaving 14 bases between them. Categorization into cohorts depended on clinical history that participants reported. Two negative PCRs, clearance, or symptom resolution characterized the recovered Cohort 3 donors. Original data processing: Estimates of nucleated cell counts were drawn from the amplification of reference gene primers. TCRdb's copy holds only in-frame clones and misses some; the assay was immunoSEQ multiplex PCR. From that table come the V and J calls and clone size; the DNA was used to work out D and trimming. The top ten clones hold about 4.2% of a sample with about 300,000 clones, approximately 84% of them seen once.

V usage is TRBV5-5 and J usage is TRBJ1-6, with D perhaps TRBD1 (5 bases). The sample was PBMCs or T cells enriched from blood (not recorded which). The receptor was isolated from a man younger than 40 who had recovered from COVID-19. Here the CDR3 reads CASSADIAINSPLHF. The CDR3 bases are TGTGCCAGCAGCGCGGACATAGCCATTAATTCACCCCTCCACTTT.